This TCR beta chain is drawn from a study of neurological immune-mediated disorders. The CDR3 length is 15 residues. From germline, CDR1 is SGHTA and CDR2 FQGNSA. V was cut by 5 bases and J by 5 bases, with 18 bases left in between. The method for making cDNA was 5'RACE, and it used 10-nucleotide random UMIs. From the 5' RACE reads, TCRdb called clonotypes with MiXCR, one entry per CDR3 protein. The data contain about 92,000 distinct CDR3 sequences, approximately 4% of them singletons. Regarding the study as a whole: A possible signature appeared as one related-CDR3 cluster, in which phylogenetic grouping placed the repertoires of 18 of 34 multiple sclerosis patients. TCR clonal expansion peaked in HTLV-1-associated myelopathy patients and was lowest in multiple sclerosis patients.

This clonotype was found many times. The antigen is undetermined. The receptor was derived from a woman aged 45-65 years with multiple sclerosis. The sequencing sample was made of PBMCs. J is TRBJ1-1 and V is TRBV7-2; D perhaps matches TRBD1 (6 bases). The CDR3 reads CASSLLTGFRTEAFF. CDR3 DNA sequence: TGTGCCAGCAGCCTCCTAACAGGGTTTCGGACTGAAGCTTTCTTT.